The 8 T cell receptor beta chains below were found in one sample sequenced in a study of T cells in Graves' hyperthyroidism and ophthalmopathy. Amplification yielded TCR beta CDR3 regions, with RNA transcripts as the source. A set of HTBI primers served as the primers for a first-round RT-PCR of the TCR CDR3. TCRdb processed the multiplex PCR reads anew with MiXCR; each CDR3 protein has one entry. Of fewer than 400,000 distinct CDR3 sequences in the sample, about 14% are singletons; the top ten hold 28%. The sequenced material came from blood. The receptor source for this set is a man over 45 with Graves' ophthalmopathy.

This clonotype was counted a single time. Possible read error: a much larger clone is one base away. The chain has TRBV5-1 and TRBJ2-5; the D is unclear. The germline V gene encodes CDR1 SGHRS and CDR2 YFSETQ. This CDR3 spans 15 amino acids. Trimming pared 4 bases from V and 4 bases from J, leaving 17 bases between. CDR3 in DNA: TGCGCCAGCAGCCCTGAGACTGGGCAAAGAGAGACCCAGTACTTC. It specifies CASSPETGQRETQYF.

This clonotype was observed at least ten times. The rearrangement uses TRBV7-9 and TRBJ2-1; no firm D call. Per the germline V gene, CDR1 is SEHNR and CDR2 is FQNEAQ (reference sequence). V was pared by 5 bases and J by 9 bases, with 14 bases between. This CDR3 contains 13 residues. Here the CDR3 DNA reads TGTGCCAGCAGCATAACTGGCACGGGTGAGCAGTTCTTC. Protein sequence: CASSITGTGEQFF.

The chain links TRBV19 to TRBJ1-1; 7 bases line up with TRBD1. Germline CDR1 is LNHDA and CDR2 is SQIVND (reference sequence). V dropped 7 bases and J dropped 0; count of bases not matched to a gene: 8. This CDR3 is 15 amino acids long. The CDR3 loop is CASMRAGGMNTEAFF. In nucleotides, the CDR3 is TGTGCCAGTATGAGGGCAGGGGGAATGAACACTGAAGCTTTCTTT.

This clonotype was counted a few times. The rearrangement uses TRBV7-9 and TRBJ1-2; D remains ambiguous. V was trimmed by 5 bases and J by 4 bases, leaving 14 bases between them. There are 14 residues in the CDR3. Per the germline V gene, CDR1 is SEHNR and CDR2 is FQNEAQ (reference sequence). In DNA form, the CDR3 reads TGTGCCAGCAGCCCGAGTCTAACCCGCTATGGCTACACCTTC. Its protein is CASSPSLTRYGYTF.

This clonotype was observed many times. The chain is built from TRBV5-1 and TRBJ2-1, with 7 bases identical to TRBD2. Germline V gene data show CDR1 as SGHRS and CDR2 as YFSETQ. This CDR3 comprises 15 residues. V dropped 3 bases and J dropped 7; count of bases not matched to a gene: 10. CDR3 sequence: CASSSEAGAGNEQFF. CDR3 nucleotide sequence: TGCGCCAGCAGCTCGGAGGCGGGAGCGGGTAATGAGCAGTTCTTC.

For this clonotype: Being one base from a much bigger clone, this may be a read error. The CDR3 loop reads CGARGTFNTQYF. The CDR3 nucleotides read TGCGGTGCTAGGGGAACCTTCAATACGCAGTATTTT. This sequence joins TRBV20-1 and TRBJ2-3; TRBD1 is a possible D gene (5 bases). The CDR3 runs to 12 residues. Germline CDR1 and CDR2: DFQATT and SNEGSKA (reference sequence).

This clonotype was detected a few times. This CDR3 is CAISALRGGSDTQYF. The CDR3 bases are TGTGCCATCAGTGCCTTGAGAGGAGGGAGTGATACGCAGTATTTT. The rearrangement uses TRBV10-3 and TRBJ2-3, with a possible D match to TRBD2 (6 bases). Per the germline V gene, CDR1 is ENHRY and CDR2 is SYGVKD. V shed 4 bases and J shed 6 bases, with 17 bases lying between them. CDR3 size: 15 residues.

Many counts were recorded for this clonotype. This chain connects TRBV28 to TRBJ2-7; maybe TRBD1 (6 bases). Trimming removed 2 bases from V and 0 bases from J, with 14 bases in between. Germline CDR1 is MDHEN and CDR2 is SYDVKM. This CDR3 is 16 amino acids long. CDR3 sequence (DNA): TGTGCCAGCAGTTTAGGGGGCGGATGGAGCTCCTACGAGCAGTACTTC. Its translation: CASSLGGGWSSYEQYF.